This entry concerns a single T cell receptor beta chain. This record belongs to a study of blood T cell repertoires in COVID-19. The germline V and J ends were trimmed by 5 bases and 0 bases, with 14 bases remaining between them. The CDR3 covers 15 residues. The germline V gene has CDR1 MNHEY and CDR2 SMNVEV (reference sequence). Clones were read by immunoSEQ multiplex PCR, and TCRdb kept only the in-frame ones, dropping some. The sample yields 150,000 to 200,000 clones, more than 75% seen once. This clonotype originated in a human donor with acute COVID-19. The donor label of this sample is uncertain. This chain joins TRBV27 and TRBJ2-7, with D unclear. Sequencing used PBMCs or T cells enriched from blood (not recorded which). CDR3 DNA sequence: TGTGCCAGCAGTCCCACGCCAAGCCGCTCCTACGAGCAGTACTTC. Protein product: CASSPTPSRSYEQYF.